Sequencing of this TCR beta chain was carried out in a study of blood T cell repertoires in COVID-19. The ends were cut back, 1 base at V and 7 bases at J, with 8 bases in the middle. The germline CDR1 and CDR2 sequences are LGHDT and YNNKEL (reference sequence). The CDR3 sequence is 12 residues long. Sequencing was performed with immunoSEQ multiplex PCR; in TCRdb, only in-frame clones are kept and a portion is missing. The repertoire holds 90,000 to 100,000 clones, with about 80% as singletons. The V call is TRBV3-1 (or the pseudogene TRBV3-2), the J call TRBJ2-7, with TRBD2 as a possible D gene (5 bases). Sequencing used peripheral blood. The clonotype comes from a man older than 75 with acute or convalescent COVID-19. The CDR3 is CASSQVAREQYF. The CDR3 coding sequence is TGTGCCAGCAGCCAAGTAGCGCGGGAGCAGTACTTC.